The rows below give T cell receptor beta chains drawn from one sample of a study of beta chain features in type 1 diabetes. Sequencing used immunoSEQ multiplex PCR; TCRdb keeps in-frame clones, though not all of them. The sample shows 100,000 to 150,000 clones, roughly 10% of them seen only once. Sequenced input: central memory CD4+ T cells from blood. These receptor sequences come from a man aged 25-45 years with type 1 diabetes. The CDR3 runs from the conserved cysteine through the conserved F or W. D genes are given only for firm matches. Only some rows state a clone size, as once, few, many or a class for expanded clones.

V	D	size	J	CDR3	DNA
TRBV11-3	TRBD2	.	TRBJ2-1	CASSPLPGLAGVDEQFF	TGTGCCAGCAGCCCCCTCCCGGGACTAGCGGGGGTGGATGAGCAGTTCTTC
TRBV7-8	.	few	TRBJ2-4	CASSPTGFLNIQYF	TGTGCCAGCAGCCCCACAGGCTTTTTGAACATTCAGTACTTC
TRBV5-6	.	.	TRBJ2-2	CASSNRGGGELFF	TGTGCCAGCAGCAATAGGGGTGGAGGGGAGCTGTTTTTT
TRBV5-1	TRBD1	.	TRBJ2-1	CASSWSGQSYNEQFF	TGCGCCAGCAGCTGGTCGGGACAGTCATACAATGAGCAGTTCTTC
TRBV7-2	TRBD2	.	TRBJ2-5	CASSFLPSGGYQETQYF	TGTGCCAGCAGCTTCCTCCCTAGCGGGGGCTACCAAGAGACCCAGTACTTC
TRBV9	TRBD2	.	TRBJ2-1	CASSRTSGGQRNEQFF	TGTGCCAGCAGCCGGACTAGCGGGGGCCAAAGAAATGAGCAGTTCTTC
TRBV7-2	.	few	TRBJ2-5	CASSVGEGPQYF	TGTGCCAGCAGTGTAGGGGAAGGGCCCCAGTACTTC
TRBV5-6	.	.	TRBJ2-7	CASSPNPAGNYEQYF	TGTGCCAGCAGTCCGAACCCGGCAGGGAACTACGAGCAGTACTTC
TRBV10-3	TRBD1	few	TRBJ2-5	CAISVKDRAIPQYF	TGTGCCATCAGTGTTAAGGACAGGGCGATCCCCCAGTACTTC
TRBV7-9	TRBD1	few	TRBJ1-2	CASIPVDRATYGYTF	TGTGCCAGCATCCCCGTGGACAGGGCGACCTATGGCTACACCTTC
TRBV5-1	.	.	TRBJ2-6	CASSGTVSGANVLTF	TGCGCCAGCTCCGGGACTGTTTCTGGGGCCAACGTCCTGACTTTC
TRBV4-2	TRBD1	.	TRBJ2-5	CASSPQGASETQYF	TGTGCCAGCAGCCCACAGGGGGCGTCAGAGACCCAGTACTTC
TRBV29-1	.	.	TRBJ1-1	CNVLEGGGTEAFF	TGCAACGTTCTCGAAGGGGGTGGAACTGAAGCTTTCTTT
TRBV5-1	.	.	TRBJ2-3	CASSSGGGGGRDTQYF	TGCGCCAGCAGCTCCGGGGGCGGGGGCGGGAGAGATACGCAGTATTTT
TRBV4-1	.	few	TRBJ1-2	CASSQEGELANYGYTF	TGCGCCAGCAGCCAAGAGGGCGAGTTAGCTAACTATGGCTACACCTTC
TRBV11-1	.	.	TRBJ2-5	CASSLEAFGTQYF	TGTGCCAGCAGCTTGGAGGCATTTGGGACCCAGTACTTC
TRBV7-2	.	few	TRBJ2-3	CASSSTNRHSGDTQYF	TGTGCCAGCAGCTCCACGAACCGGCACAGTGGAGATACGCAGTATTTT
TRBV11-2	.	few	TRBJ2-7	CASSLGQSYEQYF	TGTGCCAGCAGCTTAGGACAGTCCTACGAGCAGTACTTC
TRBV5-4	TRBD1	few	TRBJ2-7	CASSMDRDREQYF	TGTGCCAGCAGCATGGACAGGGACAGGGAGCAGTACTTC
TRBV5-1	TRBD1	.	TRBJ1-2	CASSVGQPNYGYTF	TGCGCCAGCAGCGTGGGACAGCCTAACTATGGCTACACCTTC
TRBV28	.	.	TRBJ2-1	CASSLLANEQFF	TGTGCCAGCAGTCTCCTAGCGAATGAGCAGTTCTTC
TRBV30	.	few	TRBJ2-5	CAWSARLITVGTQYF	TGTGCCTGGAGTGCCCGACTAATTACCGTGGGGACCCAGTACTTC
TRBV5-1	.	.	TRBJ2-3	CASSLAGPGDRDTQYF	TGCGCCAGCAGCTTGGCGGGACCAGGGGATCGGGATACGCAGTATTTT
TRBV5-4	.	.	TRBJ1-3	CASSSWPQSGNTIYF	TGTGCCAGCAGCTCCTGGCCCCAGTCTGGAAACACCATATATTTT
TRBV29-1	.	few	TRBJ2-7	CSVSQGYEQYF	TGCAGCGTGTCGCAGGGGTACGAGCAGTACTTC
TRBV5-4	TRBD2	.	TRBJ2-5	CASSLAVGGQETQYF	TGTGCCAGCAGCTTGGCGGTCGGGGGGCAAGAGACCCAGTACTTC
TRBV9	.	.	TRBJ2-2	CASSVVDSTGELFF	TGTGCCAGCAGCGTAGTTGACAGCACCGGGGAGCTGTTTTTT
TRBV2	TRBD2	.	TRBJ2-1	CASSYTSGGSYNEQFF	TGTGCCAGCAGTTATACTAGCGGGGGCTCCTACAATGAGCAGTTCTTC
TRBV28	TRBD1	.	TRBJ2-5	CASSLTGGFQYF	TGTGCCAGCAGCCTCACAGGGGGTTTCCAGTACTTC
TRBV9	.	few	TRBJ1-1	CASSVDVLDGTEAFF	TGTGCCAGCAGCGTAGATGTATTAGATGGCACTGAAGCTTTCTTT
TRBV6-5	.	few	TRBJ2-7	CASSYAASTYEQYF	TGTGCCAGCAGTTACGCCGCCAGTACCTACGAGCAGTACTTC
TRBV7-2	TRBD1	.	TRBJ2-6	CASSLMGTGGSTGANVLTF	TGTGCCAGCAGCTTAATGGGGACAGGGGGTAGCACTGGGGCCAACGTCCTGACTTTC
TRBV18	.	.	TRBJ2-5	CASSGQFGETQYF	TGTGCCAGCTCAGGACAGTTCGGGGAGACCCAGTACTTC
TRBV11-2	TRBD1	few	TRBJ2-3	CASSESDRAGTDTQYF	TGCGCCAGCAGCGAATCAGACAGGGCGGGCACAGATACGCAGTATTTT
TRBV30	TRBD1	.	TRBJ2-7	CAWTPGQAYEQYF	TGTGCCTGGACCCCGGGACAGGCCTACGAGCAGTACTTC
TRBV7-3	.	few	TRBJ1-2	CASSHGGTDYGYTF	TGTGCCAGCAGTCACGGGGGGACCGACTATGGCTACACCTTC
TRBV7-9	.	.	TRBJ1-6	CASSSSPPGVLHF	TGTGCCAGCAGCTCATCCCCCCCCGGAGTCCTCCACTTT
TRBV29-1	.	.	TRBJ1-1	CSAATGILNTEAFF	TGCAGCGCCGCTACAGGGATCCTAAACACTGAAGCTTTCTTT
TRBV6-6	TRBD1	.	TRBJ1-4	CASSYGQGNEKLFF	TGTGCCAGCAGTTATGGACAGGGAAATGAAAAACTGTTTTTT
TRBV14	.	.	TRBJ1-1	CASSQWGLTEAFF	TGTGCCAGCAGCCAATGGGGGCTTACTGAAGCTTTCTTT
TRBV5-8	.	few	TRBJ1-5	CASSLLQGADQPQHF	TGTGCCAGCAGCTTGCTACAGGGTGCGGATCAGCCCCAGCATTTT
TRBV7-2	.	.	TRBJ2-7	CASSLFQSYEQYF	TGTGCCAGCAGCTTATTTCAGTCCTACGAGCAGTACTTC
TRBV5-4	.	few	TRBJ2-3	CASSLPSSLTDTQYF	TGTGCCAGCAGCTTGCCTAGCTCCCTCACAGATACGCAGTATTTT
TRBV19	TRBD1	many	TRBJ2-6	CASSIRQGAAAGANVLTF	TGTGCCAGTAGTATAAGACAGGGAGCCGCCGCTGGGGCCAACGTCCTGACTTTC
TRBV7-9	.	many	TRBJ1-1	CASSLGSGTRTGTEAFF	TGTGCCAGCAGCTTAGGTAGTGGCACACGAACGGGCACTGAAGCTTTCTTT
TRBV5-1	.	few	TRBJ2-5	CASSLLATQETQYF	TGCGCCAGCAGCTTGCTAGCTACCCAAGAGACCCAGTACTTC
TRBV15	TRBD1	.	TRBJ1-4	CATNTGDSNEKLFF	TGTGCCACCAACACAGGGGATTCCAATGAAAAACTGTTTTTT
TRBV7-3	.	.	TRBJ2-2	CASSLQGLNTGELFF	TGTGCCAGCAGCTTACAGGGATTGAACACCGGGGAGCTGTTTTTT
TRBV7-3	TRBD2	few	TRBJ2-1	CASSPAPIAGINEQFF	TGTGCCAGCAGCCCCGCGCCAATAGCGGGGATTAATGAGCAGTTCTTC
TRBV5-4	.	few	TRBJ1-5	CASSLRGSNQPQHF	TGTGCCAGCAGCCTAAGGGGTAGCAATCAGCCCCAGCATTTT
TRBV4-2	.	.	TRBJ1-6	CASSQAYGGDSPLHF	TGTGCCAGCAGCCAGGCTTATGGGGGGGATTCACCCCTCCACTTT
TRBV5-1	.	few	TRBJ1-1	CASSLGETANTEAFF	TGCGCCAGCAGCTTGGGCGAGACAGCGAACACTGAAGCTTTCTTT
TRBV15	.	many	TRBJ2-7	CATSSSSGRSSYEQYF	TGTGCCACCAGCAGTAGTAGCGGCCGAAGCTCCTACGAGCAGTACTTC
TRBV4-1	TRBD1	few	TRBJ2-2	CASSRTDRDTGELFF	TGCGCCAGCAGCCGCACGGACAGGGACACCGGGGAGCTGTTTTTT
TRBV19	.	.	TRBJ2-5	CASSRAGPETQYF	TGTGCCAGTAGTCGGGCAGGGCCGGAGACCCAGTACTTC